This is a list of T cell receptor beta chains from one sample in a study of CD8 T cells in ankylosing spondylitis. TCRdb analysed the 5' RACE reads with MiXCR anew, one entry per CDR3 protein. The sample gives some 250,000 distinct CDR3 sequences, around a tenth of which show up once; roughly 6.8% is in the top ten. Sequenced: blood, either unsorted or a sorted T cell fraction (not recorded which). Receptors were obtained from a male donor with ankylosing spondylitis or in good health (not recorded which). Each CDR3 is given with its conserved first and last residue. The D gene is left open where the match is weak. Size is stated for part of the rows, as once, few or many counts, or as a class when the clone is expanded.

v_call	clone_size	j_call	d_call	cdr3_aa	cdr3_nt
TRBV20-1	many	TRBJ1-1	-	CSARAGMNTEAFF	TGCAGTGCTAGAGCGGGGATGAACACTGAAGCTTTCTTT
TRBV9	few	TRBJ2-2	-	CASSRSPRAPGELFF	TGTGCCAGCAGCCGTAGCCCCAGGGCTCCCGGGGAGCTGTTTTTT
TRBV11-2	many	TRBJ2-3	TRBD2	CASSLVSSGASDTQYF	TGTGCCAGCAGCTTAGTCTCTAGCGGGGCCTCAGATACGCAGTATTTT
TRBV10-2	-	TRBJ2-3	-	CASSGGAGTDTQYF	TGCGCCAGCAGTGGCGGGGCTGGCACAGATACGCAGTATTTT
TRBV5-1	many	TRBJ2-3	-	CASSPAGPPGTQYF	TGCGCCAGCAGCCCGGCGGGGCCCCCGGGTACGCAGTATTTT
TRBV11-2	many	TRBJ2-5	TRBD1	CASSGQGAWETQYF	TGTGCCAGCTCTGGACAGGGGGCATGGGAGACCCAGTACTTC
TRBV27	-	TRBJ2-6	-	CASRPGPRSGANVLTF	TGTGCCAGCAGGCCCGGGCCTCGCTCTGGGGCCAACGTCCTGACTTTC
TRBV5-1	many	TRBJ2-7	TRBD1	CASSPTGYEQYF	TGCGCCAGCAGCCCGACAGGGTACGAGCAGTACTTC
TRBV28	few	TRBJ2-2	-	CASNHPNTGELFF	TGTGCCAGCAACCACCCGAACACCGGGGAGCTGTTTTTT
TRBV20-1	many	TRBJ2-1	-	CGVSEQFF	TGCGGGGTTAGTGAGCAGTTCTTC
TRBV5-1	few	TRBJ1-1	-	CASSGGVSEWNTEAFF	TGCGCCAGCAGCGGGGGGGTGAGTGAATGGAACACTGAAGCTTTCTTT
TRBV3-1	-	TRBJ1-6	TRBD1	CASSRTGSSPLHF	TGTGCCAGCAGCCGGACAGGGAGTTCACCCCTCCACTTT
TRBV6-1	many	TRBJ1-2	-	CASTSGGPYGYTF	TGTGCCAGCACCTCGGGGGGACCCTATGGCTACACCTTC
TRBV29-1	many	TRBJ2-3	TRBD2	CSVRTSGSIPELWTQYF	TGCAGCGTTCGTACTAGCGGGAGTATACCGGAGCTATGGACGCAGTATTTT
TRBV5-1	many	TRBJ2-1	-	CASSLTGTNLYNEQFF	TGCGCCAGCAGCCTAACAGGGACCAACCTTTACAATGAGCAGTTCTTC
TRBV20-1	many	TRBJ1-1	-	CSARDGRTASTEAFF	TGCAGTGCTAGAGATGGTAGGACCGCATCCACTGAAGCTTTCTTT
TRBV6-5	few	TRBJ2-3	TRBD1	CASSSDRDQLTDTQYF	TGTGCCAGCAGTTCCGACAGGGACCAACTCACAGATACGCAGTATTTT
TRBV12-3/TRBV12-4	many	TRBJ2-3	TRBD2	CASSFPGTSGDTQYF	TGTGCCAGCAGTTTCCCCGGGACTAGCGGAGATACGCAGTATTTT
TRBV29-1	many	TRBJ1-1	-	CSVELQMNTEAFF	TGCAGCGTTGAGTTACAAATGAACACTGAAGCTTTCTTT
TRBV9	many	TRBJ2-1	-	CASSEQGSNEQFF	TGTGCCAGCAGCGAACAGGGATCGAATGAGCAGTTCTTC
TRBV5-1	many	TRBJ2-6	-	CASGGYSGANVLTF	TGCGCCAGCGGGGGGTACTCTGGGGCCAACGTCCTGACTTTC
TRBV3-1	few	TRBJ2-5	TRBD2	CASSATSGSQETQYF	TGTGCCAGCAGCGCTACTAGCGGGAGCCAAGAGACCCAGTACTTC
TRBV7-8	few	TRBJ1-2	-	CASSSEMTGSFNYGYTF	TGTGCCAGCAGCTCCGAGATGACAGGAAGCTTTAACTATGGCTACACCTTC
TRBV5-1	many	TRBJ2-5	TRBD2	CASSSFGGGQETQYF	TGCGCCAGCAGTTCCTTTGGGGGGGGCCAAGAGACCCAGTACTTC
TRBV16	few	TRBJ1-5	-	CASSLESNQPQHF	TGTGCCAGCAGCTTGGAAAGCAATCAGCCCCAGCATTTT
TRBV12-3/TRBV12-4	-	TRBJ1-1	-	CASSLSSRGATEAFF	TGTGCCAGCAGTTTATCAAGTCGGGGGGCCACTGAAGCTTTCTTT
TRBV5-1	many	TRBJ1-2	-	CASSLAMESGGGYTF	TGCGCCAGCAGCTTGGCCATGGAGTCAGGCGGTGGCTACACCTTC
TRBV3-1	few	TRBJ2-1	-	CASSHEGGSYNEQFF	TGTGCCAGCAGCCATGAGGGGGGGAGCTACAATGAGCAGTTCTTC
TRBV5-1	many	TRBJ2-5	-	CASSLAEIRSVRETQYF	TGCGCCAGCAGCTTGGCCGAGATCCGGAGCGTCAGAGAGACCCAGTACTTC
TRBV12-3/TRBV12-4	many	TRBJ2-1	-	CASSPVYNEQFF	TGTGCCAGCAGCCCAGTCTACAATGAGCAGTTCTTC
TRBV24-1	few	TRBJ2-1	TRBD2	CATSDSSRLTSGRASYNEQFF	TGTGCCACCAGTGATTCCAGTAGACTGACTAGCGGGAGGGCCTCCTACAATGAGCAGTTCTTC
TRBV5-4	many	TRBJ2-7	-	CASSLEGASDYEQYF	TGTGCCAGCAGCTTGGAGGGGGCTAGCGACTACGAGCAGTACTTC
TRBV6-1	few	TRBJ2-7	-	CASSEARRELYEQYF	TGTGCCAGCAGTGAAGCGCGCCGGGAGTTATACGAGCAGTACTTC
TRBV12-3/TRBV12-4	once	TRBJ2-7	-	CASSLPGNEQHF	TGTGCCAGCAGTTTGCCCGGGAACGAGCAGCACTTC
TRBV19	many	TRBJ2-3	-	CASSIDAGRTDTQYF	TGTGCCAGTAGTATAGATGCGGGTCGCACAGATACGCAGTATTTT
TRBV20-1	many	TRBJ2-5	TRBD1	CSARSGTGILAVGGETQYF	TGCAGTGCTAGATCCGGGACAGGAATTTTAGCGGTTGGGGGAGAGACCCAGTACTTC
TRBV7-9	many	TRBJ2-7	-	CASSQFYEQYF	TGTGCCAGCAGCCAATTCTACGAGCAGTACTTC
TRBV5-1	many	TRBJ2-3	-	CASSTQTASTDTQYF	TGCGCCAGCAGCACCCAAACTGCTAGCACAGATACGCAGTATTTT
TRBV18	many	TRBJ2-7	-	CASSPTSGEQYF	TGTGCCAGCTCGCCCACATCAGGCGAGCAGTACTTC
TRBV7-9	few	TRBJ2-5	-	CASSLPTGRMETQYF	TGTGCCAGCAGCTTACCGACAGGGAGGATGGAGACCCAGTACTTC
TRBV2	many	TRBJ1-3	-	CASSARLSGNTIYF	TGTGCCAGCAGTGCGCGCCTCTCTGGAAACACCATATATTTT
TRBV12-3/TRBV12-4	many	TRBJ1-1	-	CASSLTENTEAFF	TGTGCCAGCAGTTTAACCGAGAACACTGAAGCTTTCTTT